This T cell receptor beta chain was identified during a study of blood T cell repertoires in COVID-19. In the study overall: Samples taken during acute and convalescent COVID-19 were collected in the United States, Italy and Spain. The cDNA or gDNA used as material had been derived from T cells, B-cell-depleted T cells, or PBMCs.

V was pared by 2 bases and J by 6 bases, with 12 bases of the junction left unmatched. Germline-derived CDR1 and CDR2 are LGHDT and YNNKEL (reference sequence). The CDR3 covers 16 residues. Authors' data handling: Reference gene primer amplification gave estimated nucleated cell counts. Sequenced by immunoSEQ multiplex PCR; TCRdb stores in-frame clones only, minus some. Clonal size and the V and J genes are those of that table, whereas D and trimming came from the DNA. The top ten clones hold 1.5% to 2% of a sample with approximately 97,000 clones, approximately 90% of them seen once. The receptor comes from a man in his 60s with acute or convalescent COVID-19. Sample: peripheral blood. This chain uses TRBV3-1 (or the pseudogene TRBV3-2) with TRBJ2-7; TRBD2 agrees at 8 bases. The CDR3 here is CASSQSVWNSGVEQYF. CDR3 DNA: TGTGCCAGCAGCCAAAGTGTTTGGAATAGCGGGGTCGAGCAGTACTTC.